This entry lists 10 T cell receptor beta chains sequenced from one sample in a study of PD-L1 blockade in urothelial cancer (dated by TCRdb to about 2017). Library method: the immunoSEQ multiplex PCR assay. TCRdb carries this immuneACCESS record with in-frame sequences only. Its versions omit some clonotypes, under half of them owing to an unresolved V gene in the studies checked, with the rest unexplained. The sample profile shows approximately 71,000 clones; roughly 84% of them were found once. Approximately 10% of the sample comes from the top ten. This specimen's time point label, per the study, means: pretreatment peripheral blood. The sequencing used PBMCs, collected around atezolizumab (anti-PD-L1) treatment. All receptors come from a woman in her 70s with urothelial cancer.

The chain employs TRBV5-1 and TRBJ2-1; 13 positions match TRBD2. Germline values: CDR1 SGHRS, CDR2 YFSETQ. V trimming: 3 bases; J trimming: 4 bases; junction bases outside the gene matches: 7. CDR3 length: 17 amino acids. The CDR3 nucleotides read TGCGCCAGCAGCTCGGCCGGACTAGCGGGGGATTACAATGAGCAGTTCTTC. It specifies CASSSAGLAGDYNEQFF.

V usage is TRBV11-3 and J usage is TRBJ2-1; D not resolved. Trimming cost V 1 base and J 0 bases, with 7 bases left between them. The CDR3 is made up of 15 amino acids. Germline CDR1 and CDR2: SGHNT and YENEEA. The CDR3: CASSLGLSSYNEQFF. The CDR3 DNA is TGTGCCAGCAGCTTAGGGTTGAGCTCCTACAATGAGCAGTTCTTC.

This chain's CDR3 is CATSRVANSGNTIYF. The CDR3 DNA reads as TGTGCCACCAGCAGAGTGGCAAACTCTGGAAACACCATATATTTT. The V gene is TRBV15, the J gene TRBJ1-3; D remains unclear. Germline CDR1 is LNHNV and CDR2 is YYDKDF (reference sequence). This CDR3 spans 15 amino acids. Trimming removed 1 base at V and 0 bases at J, with 7 bases between.

A few counts support this clone. The chain recombines TRBV9 with TRBJ2-4; D possibly corresponds to TRBD2 (5 bases). The germline gives CDR1 SGDLS, CDR2 YYNGEE. This CDR3 comprises 14 residues. The ends were cut back, 0 bases at V and 5 bases at J, with 9 bases in the middle. The CDR3 DNA reads TGTGCCAGCAGCGTAGCTGGGAGAGAAAACATTCAGTACTTC. Amino acid sequence: CASSVAGRENIQYF.

This rearrangement joins TRBV6-1 to TRBJ2-7, with D tentatively TRBD2 (5 bases). This CDR3 contains 14 residues. V gave up 6 bases and J gave up 3 bases, with 15 bases separating them. CDR1 is MNHNS and CDR2 is SASEGT in the germline V gene. The CDR3 nucleotides are TGTGCCAGCAGGACCCCTCGGGAAGGCTACGAGCAGTACTTC. This sequence encodes CASRTPREGYEQYF.

V and J are TRBV19 and TRBJ2-6, with D perhaps TRBD1 (6 bases). Germline CDR1 and CDR2: LNHDA and SQIVND (reference sequence). CDR3 length: 15 residues. Trimming removed 6 bases at V and 4 bases at J, with 13 bases between. The CDR3 bases are TGTGCCAGTAGACGAACAGGGCCCGGGGCCAACGTCCTGACTTTC. As protein: CASRRTGPGANVLTF.

The CDR3 loop reads CASSLVAVEAFF. The CDR3 DNA reads TGTGCCAGCAGCTTGGTGGCCGTTGAAGCTTTCTTT. The genes are TRBV5-8 and TRBJ1-1; no clear D gene. CDR3 length: 12 amino acids. Germline CDR1 is SGHTS and CDR2 is YDEGEE. The V and J ends lost 0 bases and 7 bases respectively, with 7 bases between them.

The chain recombines TRBV7-9 with TRBJ2-1; 9 nucleotides agree with TRBD2. From germline, CDR1 is SEHNR and CDR2 FQNEAQ (reference sequence). This CDR3 spans 15 amino acids. V gave up 7 bases and J gave up 7 bases; unmatched junction bases: 11. Here the CDR3 reads CASNRAGGTRNEQFF. The CDR3 DNA reads as TGTGCCAGCAATCGAGCGGGGGGAACTCGGAATGAGCAGTTCTTC.

The gene calls are TRBV6-1 and TRBJ2-5, with 7 bases aligning to TRBD1. This CDR3 comprises 14 residues. Losses at the gene ends were 1 base for V and 5 bases for J; bases not matched to a gene: 4. CDR1 MNHNS and CDR2 SASEGT come from the germline V gene. The CDR3 nucleotides are TGTGCCAGCAGTGAAGTAGGGGGCCCGGAGACCCAGTACTTC. This gives the protein CASSEVGGPETQYF.

The rearrangement links TRBV10-2 to TRBJ2-7; 10 bases fit TRBD2. This CDR3 is built from 15 residues. Germline V gives CDR1 WSHSY, CDR2 SAAADI. The V and J ends lost 6 bases and 0 bases, in that order; junction bases with no gene match: 5. The CDR3 is CASRIGLAASYEQYF. For the CDR3, the DNA is TGCGCCAGCAGGATCGGACTAGCGGCCTCCTACGAGCAGTACTTC.